One and the same sample provided the 3 T cell receptor beta chains below, sequenced in a study of CD8+ T cells in alopecia areata (dated by TCRdb to the late 2010s). In about five patients from the biomarker study, an additional sort separated CD25+CD127- cells out of the CD4+ cells. Libraries were prepared through the immunoSEQ multiplex PCR assay. RNA was extracted from all samples and reverse transcribed into cDNA, which served as template for TCR sequencing. The table was pulled from immuneACCESS by TCRdb, which kept in-frame rearrangements only. Such tables lose some clones; where checked, under half of the loss comes from unresolved V genes, and the rest has no known cause. The sample includes about 20,000 clones, with 60% to 70% observed a single time. The leading ten clones occupy roughly 4.8% of the sample. Sequencing was carried out using CD4+ Tregs sorted from blood. These TCRs come from a human donor with alopecia areata.

V usage is TRBV9 and J usage is TRBJ2-1, with D perhaps matching TRBD2 (5 bases). Trimming took 4 bases from V and 5 from J, leaving 10 bases between them. Per germline, CDR1 SGDLS and CDR2 YYNGEE. CDR3 size: 13 residues. The CDR3: CASSRGRDNEQFF. In DNA form, the CDR3 reads TGTGCCAGCAGCCGCGGGCGGGACAATGAGCAGTTCTTC.

The table lists this clone with a few counts. V and J are TRBV29-1 and TRBJ2-3; tentatively, D is TRBD1 (6 bases). Trimming cost V 3 bases and J 2 bases, with 15 bases left between them. CDR3 length equals 15 residues. CDR1 is SQVTM and CDR2 is ANQGSEA in the germline V gene. The DNA of the CDR3 is TGCAGCGTTGAGTTCACAGGGAAGATCACAGATACGCAGTATTTT. Protein: CSVEFTGKITDTQYF.

The chain recombines TRBV10-2 with TRBJ2-7; no reliable D call. Germline-derived CDR1 and CDR2 are WSHSY and SAAADI. Deletions cut 3 bases from V and 2 bases from J, with 11 bases between. The CDR3 covers 14 residues. The CDR3 loop is CASSDLPVAYEQYF. CDR3 DNA: TGCGCCAGCAGTGACCTACCTGTTGCCTACGAGCAGTACTTC.